One and the same sample provided the 14 T cell receptor beta chains below, sequenced in a study of T cell responses to AZD1222 COVID-19 vaccine. The table came from immunoSEQ multiplex PCR; TCRdb's copy has only in-frame clones and leaves some out. The data contain about 100,000 clones, more than 70% of them singletons. The input for sequencing was peripheral blood, taken on day 0 of AZD1222 vaccination. These receptor sequences come from an adult in good health.

The rearrangement links TRBV7-8 to TRBJ1-5, with TRBD1 as a possible D gene (6 bases). The CDR3 has 14 amino acids. Germline CDR1 reads SGHVS; CDR2 reads FQNEAQ. The V end lost 4 bases, the J end lost 8 bases, and 15 bases lay between the germline ends. The CDR3 is CASSYQGSGEPQHF. For the CDR3, the DNA is TGTGCCAGCAGCTACCAGGGGTCAGGGGAGCCCCAGCATTTT.

V is TRBV19 and J is TRBJ2-7; TRBD2 matches 7 bases. The germline gives CDR1 LNHDA, CDR2 SQIVND (reference sequence). The CDR3 runs 13 residues. The junction had 2 bases not matched to a gene; V was cut back by 5 bases and J by 1 base. For the CDR3, the DNA is TGTGCCAGTAGTGCGGGAGCATCCTACGAGCAGTACTTC. Protein product: CASSAGASYEQYF.

The chain is built from TRBV7-9 and TRBJ1-1, with 9 bases lining up with TRBD1. Germline trimming cut 5 bases from V and 3 bases from J; bases unmatched to any gene: 10. Germline CDR1 reads SEHNR; CDR2 reads FQNEAQ (reference sequence). The CDR3 has 16 residues. The CDR3 nucleotides are TGTGCCAGCAGCAATCTACAGGGGGCCGGGGACACTGAAGCTTTCTTT. This gives the protein CASSNLQGAGDTEAFF.

This CDR3 is CASSQGLTADLGEQFF. The CDR3, as DNA: TGCGCCAGCAGCCAAGGTCTCACAGCGGATTTAGGGGAGCAGTTCTTC. The rearrangement joins TRBV4-1 to TRBJ2-1; D possibly corresponds to TRBD2 (5 bases). Germline CDR1 MGHRA, CDR2 YSYEKL. This CDR3 comprises 16 residues. Trimming stripped 1 base from V and 10 bases from J, with 20 bases between.

The genes are TRBV11-2 and TRBJ2-3; 8 bases align to TRBD2. This CDR3 contains 17 residues. The J segment lost 4 bases and the V segment lost 5 bases, leaving 14 bases of the junction unmatched. Germline CDR1 reads SGHAT; CDR2 reads FQNNGV. The CDR3, as DNA: TGTGCCAGCAGCCCCTTGGGGGGGGCGGGGGGCTCAGATACGCAGTATTTT. Residues: CASSPLGGAGGSDTQYF.

The chain couples TRBV2 to TRBJ2-7, with 9 bases lining up with TRBD1. V was pared by 7 bases and J by 11 bases, with 6 bases of the junction left unmatched. The germline CDR1 and CDR2 sequences are SNHLY and FYNNEI. This CDR3 spans 11 amino acids. The CDR3, as DNA: TGTGCCAGCACGCTCGGGACAGGGAAGTACTTC. It is translated as CASTLGTGKYF.

The V gene is TRBV5-1, the J gene TRBJ2-2, with unresolved D. Deletions cut 0 bases from V and 2 bases from J, with 8 bases between. CDR3 length equals 15 residues. Germline CDR1 is SGHRS and CDR2 is YFSETQ. CDR3 region: CASSLARQNTGELFF. DNA for the CDR3: TGCGCCAGCAGCTTGGCGCGACAAAACACCGGGGAGCTGTTTTTT.

This clone was found once. J is TRBJ1-1 and V is TRBV10-1; no firm D call. Trimming took 6 bases from V and 0 from J, leaving 8 bases between them. The CDR3 is made up of 13 amino acids. CDR1 is WNHNN and CDR2 is SYGVQD in the germline V gene (reference sequence). The CDR3 loop reads CASRRTVNTEAFF. The CDR3 coding sequence is TGCGCCAGCAGGAGGACGGTGAACACTGAAGCTTTCTTT.

V is TRBV2 and J is TRBJ1-4; 8 positions agree with TRBD1. The CDR3 totals 14 residues. The germline V gene encodes CDR1 SNHLY and CDR2 FYNNEI. Germline trimming cut 6 bases from V and 4 bases from J; bases unmatched to any gene: 4. The CDR3 spells CASRPDRVNEKLFF. The DNA for the CDR3 is TGTGCCAGCAGACCGGACAGGGTTAATGAAAAACTGTTTTTT.

The chain recombines TRBV6-5 with TRBJ1-3; D ambiguous. CDR1 MNHEY and CDR2 SVGAGI come from the germline V gene. CDR3 size: 12 residues. V lost 8 bases and J lost 1, with 6 bases in between. CDR3 loop: CASRGSGNTIYF. In DNA form, the CDR3 reads TGTGCCAGCCGGGGATCTGGAAACACCATATATTTT.

The rearrangement uses TRBV28 and TRBJ2-1; D is unresolved. Germline V gene lookup returns CDR1 MDHEN and CDR2 SYDVKM. Trimming stripped 3 bases from V and 9 bases from J, with 18 bases between. CDR3 size: 15 residues. CDR3 sequence reads: CASSFPYGPQSEQFF. The CDR3 bases are TGTGCCAGCAGTTTCCCTTACGGGCCACAAAGTGAGCAGTTCTTC.

This clone has at least ten counts. The genes are TRBV19 and TRBJ2-7, with D perhaps TRBD2 (5 bases). The CDR3 consists of 14 residues. CDR1 and CDR2 from the germline V gene are LNHDA and SQIVND (reference sequence). V gave up 3 bases and J gave up 5 bases, with 14 bases separating them. CDR3 protein: CASSIPGVMNEQYF. The CDR3, as DNA: TGTGCCAGTAGTATTCCCGGGGTTATGAACGAGCAGTACTTC.

The CDR3 DNA reads TGTGCCAGCAGCTTGAGGCGGGAGAGCTCTGGAAACACCATATATTTT. Translated: CASSLRRESSGNTIYF. V and J are TRBV5-5 and TRBJ1-3, with no clear D. The CDR3 contains 16 residues. V dropped 1 base and J dropped 0 bases, with 11 bases sitting between them. Per germline, CDR1 SGHKS and CDR2 YYEKEE (reference sequence). Full variable domain (remainder filled in from reference TRBV5-5 and TRBJ1-3): DAGVTQSPTHLIKTRGQQVTLRCSPISGHKSVSWYQQVLGQGPQFIFQYYEKEERGRGNFPDRFSARQFPNYSSELNVNALLLGDSALYLCASSLRRESSGNTIYFGEGSWLTVV.

CDR3 nucleotides: TGTGCCAGCAGCTCTTCAGGGGCAAGCACTGAAGCTTTCTTT. Protein: CASSSSGASTEAFF. The chain couples TRBV5-4 to TRBJ1-1; perhaps TRBD1 as D (6 bases). The germline gives CDR1 SGHNT, CDR2 YYREEE (reference sequence). Trimming pared 3 bases from V and 4 bases from J, leaving 13 bases between. The CDR3 has 14 amino acids.